The clone carrying this TCR beta chain turned up a few times. Participants' reported clinical history set cohort assignment. This record comes from a study of blood T cell repertoires in COVID-19. Study overall: Acute-phase and convalescent COVID-19 samples originated in the United States, Italy and Spain. Sources were T cells, B-cell-depleted T cells, or PBMCs; the material itself was cDNA or gDNA.

Authors' data handling: Quantification of nucleated cells was approximated via reference gene primer amplification. Measured with immunoSEQ multiplex PCR; TCRdb has only the in-frame clones, and not every one. For V, J and clone size, that table is used; D and trimming come from the DNA. The sample includes 100,000 to 150,000 clones, around four fifths of them seen just once. The receptor was derived from a middle-aged man with acute COVID-19. The sequencing input was PBMCs or T cells enriched from blood (not recorded which).

The CDR3 here is CASSLSGERIEAFF. The CDR3 DNA reads TGTGCCAGCAGTTTGTCAGGGGAGCGTATTGAAGCTTTCTTT. The gene calls are TRBV28 and TRBJ1-1; D possibly corresponds to TRBD1 (6 bases). Trimming left V 3 bases short and J 7 bases short, with 15 bases between. The CDR3 has 14 amino acids. The germline gives CDR1 MDHEN, CDR2 SYDVKM. The complete variable domain, with remaining parts taken from reference TRBV28 and TRBJ1-1, reads DVKVTQSSRYLVKRTGEKVFLECVQDMDHENMFWYRQDPGLGLRLIYFSYDVKMKEKGDIPEGYSVSREKKERFSLILESASTNQTSMYLCASSLSGERIEAFFGQGTRLTVV.